The entry below gives a single T cell receptor (beta chain) sequence along with its context. Sequenced by immunoSEQ multiplex PCR; TCRdb stores in-frame clones only, minus some. The repertoire has about 330,000 clones, over 75% of them found once; the top ten carry 1%. Trimming removed 2 bases from V and 6 bases from J; junction bases left unmatched: 2. The CDR3 has 14 amino acids. In germline, CDR1 is MNHEY, CDR2 SVGAGI. The entry originates in a study of blood T cell repertoires in COVID-19. About the research overall: Italy, Spain and the United States were the sources of the convalescent and acute COVID-19 samples.

The TCR sequence derives from a woman aged 30 to 39 who had recovered from COVID-19. The sample was PBMCs or T cells enriched from blood (not recorded which). The V and J genes are TRBV6-5 and TRBJ2-1; 9 nucleotides line up with TRBD1. The CDR3 region has the DNA TGTGCCAGCAGTTACCCGGACAGGGGCAATGAGCAGTTCTTC. The encoded protein is CASSYPDRGNEQFF.